This T cell receptor (beta chain) was found in a study of blood T cell repertoires in COVID-19. The table came from immunoSEQ multiplex PCR; TCRdb's copy has only in-frame clones and leaves some out. The sample includes a few hundred thousand clones, 85% to 90% of them seen just once. CDR1 and CDR2 from the germline V gene are KGHSY and FQNENV. This CDR3 has 15 amino acids. V dropped 4 bases and J dropped 5; count of bases not matched to a gene: 3. Sequenced input: PBMCs or T cells enriched from blood (not recorded which). The clonotype was recovered from a young woman with acute COVID-19. This chain joins TRBV16 and TRBJ2-1; TRBD2 agrees at 12 bases. The chain's CDR3 is CASSLRLAGDNEQFF. The CDR3 bases are TGTGCCAGCAGCCTAAGACTAGCGGGAGACAATGAGCAGTTCTTC.